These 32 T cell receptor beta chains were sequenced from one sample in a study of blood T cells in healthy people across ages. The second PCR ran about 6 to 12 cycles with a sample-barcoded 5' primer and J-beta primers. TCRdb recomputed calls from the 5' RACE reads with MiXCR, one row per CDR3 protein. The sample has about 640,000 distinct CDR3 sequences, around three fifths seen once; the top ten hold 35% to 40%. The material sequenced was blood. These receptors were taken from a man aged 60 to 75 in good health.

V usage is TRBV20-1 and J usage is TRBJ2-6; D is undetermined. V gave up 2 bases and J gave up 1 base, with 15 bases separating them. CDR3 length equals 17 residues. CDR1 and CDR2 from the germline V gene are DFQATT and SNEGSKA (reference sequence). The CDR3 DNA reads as TGCAGTGCTAGATCTGGGCCCAATCGATCTGGGGCCAACGTCCTGACTTTC. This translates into CSARSGPNRSGANVLTF.

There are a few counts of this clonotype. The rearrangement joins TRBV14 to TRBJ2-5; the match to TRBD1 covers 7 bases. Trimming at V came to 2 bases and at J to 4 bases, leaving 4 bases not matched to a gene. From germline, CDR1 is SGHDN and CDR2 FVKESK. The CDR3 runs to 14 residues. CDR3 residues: CASSQNRGRETQYF. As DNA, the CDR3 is TGTGCCAGCAGCCAAAACAGGGGCCGAGAGACCCAGTACTTC.

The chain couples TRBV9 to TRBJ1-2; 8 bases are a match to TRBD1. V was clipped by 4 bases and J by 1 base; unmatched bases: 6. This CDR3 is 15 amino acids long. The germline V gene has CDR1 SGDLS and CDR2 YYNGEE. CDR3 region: CASSSGRGLNYGYTF. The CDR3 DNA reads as TGTGCCAGCAGCTCAGGCAGGGGGCTTAACTATGGCTACACCTTC.

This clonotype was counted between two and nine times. In nucleotides, the CDR3 is TGTGCCAGCACATCCGGGACAGGGATCGAAAAACTGTTTTTT. This translates into CASTSGTGIEKLFF. The chain has TRBV28 and TRBJ1-4; 9 nucleotides match TRBD1. The ends lost 7 bases at V and 8 bases at J; junction bases unmatched: 8. The CDR3 is 14 residues long. From germline, CDR1 is MDHEN and CDR2 SYDVKM.

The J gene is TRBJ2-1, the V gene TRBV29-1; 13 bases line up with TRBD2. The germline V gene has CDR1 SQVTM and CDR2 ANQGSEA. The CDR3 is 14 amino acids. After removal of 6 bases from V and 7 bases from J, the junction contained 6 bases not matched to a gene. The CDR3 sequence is CSVAGTSGVNEQFF. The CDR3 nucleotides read TGCAGCGTGGCCGGGACTAGCGGGGTGAATGAGCAGTTCTTC.

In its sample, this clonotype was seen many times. The CDR3 loop reads CASSPAGTLSRGVYQETQYF. In nucleotides, the CDR3 is TGCGCCAGCAGCCCCGCGGGGACGTTATCAAGGGGAGTGTACCAAGAGACCCAGTACTTC. This chain connects TRBV5-1 to TRBJ2-5, with D perhaps TRBD2 (6 bases). The V end was cut by 4 bases, the J end by 0 bases, with 28 bases between. Germline CDR1 and CDR2: SGHRS and YFSETQ. The CDR3 length is 20 residues.

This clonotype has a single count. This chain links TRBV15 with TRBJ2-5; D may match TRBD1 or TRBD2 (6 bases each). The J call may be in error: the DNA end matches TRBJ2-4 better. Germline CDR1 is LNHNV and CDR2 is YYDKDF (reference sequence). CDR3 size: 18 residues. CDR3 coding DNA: TGTGCCACCAGCAGCGGGGGCTTAACTAGGAAGAAAAGGGACATTCAGTACTTC. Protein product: CATSSGGLTRKKRDIQYF.

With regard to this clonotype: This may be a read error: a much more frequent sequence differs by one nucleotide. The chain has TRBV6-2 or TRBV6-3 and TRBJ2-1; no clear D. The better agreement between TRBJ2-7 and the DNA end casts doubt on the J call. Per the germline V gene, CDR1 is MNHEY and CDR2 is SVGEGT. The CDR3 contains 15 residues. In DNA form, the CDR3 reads TGTGCCAGCAGTTTGGTGTCAGTCATTTACAATGAGCAGTACTTC. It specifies CASSLVSVIYNEQYF.

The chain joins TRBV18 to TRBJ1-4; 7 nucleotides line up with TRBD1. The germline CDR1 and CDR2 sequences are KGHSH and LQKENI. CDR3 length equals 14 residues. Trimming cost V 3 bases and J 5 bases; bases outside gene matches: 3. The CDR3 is CASSPPGQNEKLFF. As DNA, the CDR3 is TGTGCCAGCTCACCTCCGGGACAGAATGAAAAACTGTTTTTT.

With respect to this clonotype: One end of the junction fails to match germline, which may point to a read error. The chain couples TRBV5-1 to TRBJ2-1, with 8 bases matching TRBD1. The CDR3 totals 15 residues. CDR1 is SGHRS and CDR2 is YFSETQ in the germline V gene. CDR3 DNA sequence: TGCGCCAGCAGGTCCGGGACAGGCTCCTACAATAAGCAGTTCTTC. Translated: CASRSGTGSYNKQFF.

The CDR3 reads CASSLGRTLDNQPQHF. As DNA, the CDR3 is TGTGCCAGCAGCTTGGGGCGGACACTCGACAATCAGCCCCAGCATTTT. V usage is TRBV7-9 and J usage is TRBJ1-5; a possible D gene is TRBD1 (5 bases). The CDR3 totals 16 residues. Trimming stripped 3 bases from V and 3 bases from J, with 15 bases between. CDR1 SEHNR and CDR2 FQNEAQ come from the germline V gene (reference sequence).

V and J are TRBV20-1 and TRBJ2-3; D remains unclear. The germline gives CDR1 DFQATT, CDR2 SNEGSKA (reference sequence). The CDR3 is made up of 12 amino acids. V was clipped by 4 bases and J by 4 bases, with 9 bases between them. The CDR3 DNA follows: TGCAGTGCTAAGGAACGTGCAGATACGCAGTATTTT. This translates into CSAKERADTQYF.

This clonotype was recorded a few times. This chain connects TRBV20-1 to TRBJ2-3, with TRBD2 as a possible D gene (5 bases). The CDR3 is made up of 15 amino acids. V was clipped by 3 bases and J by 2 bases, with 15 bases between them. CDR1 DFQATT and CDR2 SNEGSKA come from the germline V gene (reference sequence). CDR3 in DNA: TGCAGTGCTAGGGGTCGTCGGGGTCCCACAGATACGCAGTATTTT. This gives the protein CSARGRRGPTDTQYF.

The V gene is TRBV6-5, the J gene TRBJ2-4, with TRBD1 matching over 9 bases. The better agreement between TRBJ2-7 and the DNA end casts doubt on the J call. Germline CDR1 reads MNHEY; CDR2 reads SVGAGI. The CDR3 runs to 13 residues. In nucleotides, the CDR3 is TGTGCCAGCAGGGAGACAGGGGGTTACGAGCAGTACTTC. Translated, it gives CASRETGGYEQYF.

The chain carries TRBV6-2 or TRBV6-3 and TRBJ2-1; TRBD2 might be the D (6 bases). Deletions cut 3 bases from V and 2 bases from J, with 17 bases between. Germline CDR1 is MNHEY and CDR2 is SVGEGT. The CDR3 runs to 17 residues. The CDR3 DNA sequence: TGTGCCAGCAGTTATTTTATGCTAGCGAACACCTACAATGAGCAGTTCTTC. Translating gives CASSYFMLANTYNEQFF.

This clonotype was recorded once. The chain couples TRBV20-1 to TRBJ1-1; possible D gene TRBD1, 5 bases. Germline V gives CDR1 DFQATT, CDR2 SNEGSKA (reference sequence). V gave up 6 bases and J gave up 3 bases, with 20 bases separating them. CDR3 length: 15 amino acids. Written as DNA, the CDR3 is TGCAGTGCGCAGTCGGCAACTAGGGGCGACACTGAAGCTTTCTTT. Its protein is CSAQSATRGDTEAFF.

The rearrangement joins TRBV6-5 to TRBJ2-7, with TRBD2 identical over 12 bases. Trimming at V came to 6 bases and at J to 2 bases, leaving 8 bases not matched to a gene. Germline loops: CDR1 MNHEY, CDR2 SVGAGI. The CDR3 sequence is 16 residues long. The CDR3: CASRPVTSGSTYEQYF. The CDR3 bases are TGTGCCAGCAGGCCCGTGACTAGCGGGAGCACCTACGAGCAGTACTTC.

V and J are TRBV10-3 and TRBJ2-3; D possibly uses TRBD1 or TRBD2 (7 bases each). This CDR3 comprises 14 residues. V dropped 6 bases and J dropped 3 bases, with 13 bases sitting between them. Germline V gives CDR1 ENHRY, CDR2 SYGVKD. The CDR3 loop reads CAIRRQGGTDTQYF. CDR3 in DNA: TGTGCCATCAGACGACAGGGAGGGACAGATACGCAGTATTTT.

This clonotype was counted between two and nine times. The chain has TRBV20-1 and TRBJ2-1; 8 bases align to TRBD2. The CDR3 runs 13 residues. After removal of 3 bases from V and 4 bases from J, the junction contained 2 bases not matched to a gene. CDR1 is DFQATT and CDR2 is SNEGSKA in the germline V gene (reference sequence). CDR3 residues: CSASGGDYNEQFF. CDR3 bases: TGCAGTGCTAGCGGGGGGGATTACAATGAGCAGTTCTTC.

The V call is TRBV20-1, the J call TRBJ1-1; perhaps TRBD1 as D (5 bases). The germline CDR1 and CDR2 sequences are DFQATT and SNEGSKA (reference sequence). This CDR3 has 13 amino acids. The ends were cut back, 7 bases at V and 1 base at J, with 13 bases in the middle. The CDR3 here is CSVLAGTNTEAFF. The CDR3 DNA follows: TGCAGTGTATTGGCAGGGACGAACACTGAAGCTTTCTTT.

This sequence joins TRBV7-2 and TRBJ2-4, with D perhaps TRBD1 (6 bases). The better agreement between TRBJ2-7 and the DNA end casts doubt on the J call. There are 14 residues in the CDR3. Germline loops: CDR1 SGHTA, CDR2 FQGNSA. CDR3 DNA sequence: TGTGCCAGCAGCTTACAGGGGACCCTCTACGAGCAGTACTTC. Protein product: CASSLQGTLYEQYF.

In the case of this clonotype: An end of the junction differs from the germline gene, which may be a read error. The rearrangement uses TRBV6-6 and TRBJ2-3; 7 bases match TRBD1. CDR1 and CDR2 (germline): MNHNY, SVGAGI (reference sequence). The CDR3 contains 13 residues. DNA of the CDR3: TGTGTCAGCCGAGGGGGCGAAACAGATACGCAGTATTTT. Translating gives CVSRGGETDTQYF.

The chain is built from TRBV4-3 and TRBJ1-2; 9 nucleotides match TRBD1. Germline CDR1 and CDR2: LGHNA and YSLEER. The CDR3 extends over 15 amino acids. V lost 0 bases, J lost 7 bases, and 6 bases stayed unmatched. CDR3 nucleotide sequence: TGCGCCAGCAGCCAAGATGCACAGGGGGCGAGTGGCTACACCTTC. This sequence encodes CASSQDAQGASGYTF.

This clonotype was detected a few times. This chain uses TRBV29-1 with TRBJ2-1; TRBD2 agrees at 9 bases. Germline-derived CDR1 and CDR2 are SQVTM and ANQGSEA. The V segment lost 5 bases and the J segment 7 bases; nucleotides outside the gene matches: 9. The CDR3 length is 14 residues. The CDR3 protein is CSVLRGGHLNEQFF. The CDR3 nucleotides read TGCAGCGTTCTGCGGGGGGGCCACCTTAATGAGCAGTTCTTC.

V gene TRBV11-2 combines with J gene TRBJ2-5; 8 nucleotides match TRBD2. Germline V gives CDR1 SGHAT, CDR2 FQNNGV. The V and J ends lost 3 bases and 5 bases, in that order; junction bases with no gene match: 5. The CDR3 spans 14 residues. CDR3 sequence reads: CASSFRGGLETQYF. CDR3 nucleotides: TGTGCCAGCAGCTTCCGGGGGGGCCTGGAGACCCAGTACTTC.

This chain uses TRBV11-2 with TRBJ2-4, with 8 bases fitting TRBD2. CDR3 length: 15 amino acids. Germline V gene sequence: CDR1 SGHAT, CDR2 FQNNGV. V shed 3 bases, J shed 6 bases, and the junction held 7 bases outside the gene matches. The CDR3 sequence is CASSFSATSGNIQYF. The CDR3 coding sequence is TGTGCCAGCAGCTTTAGTGCTACTAGCGGAAACATTCAGTACTTC. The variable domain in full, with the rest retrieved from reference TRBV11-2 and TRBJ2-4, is EAGVAQSPRYKIIEKRQSVAFWCNPISGHATLYWYQQILGQGPKLLIQFQNNGVVDDSQLPKDRFSAERLKGVDSTLKIQPAKLEDSAVYLCASSFSATSGNIQYFGAGTRLSVL.

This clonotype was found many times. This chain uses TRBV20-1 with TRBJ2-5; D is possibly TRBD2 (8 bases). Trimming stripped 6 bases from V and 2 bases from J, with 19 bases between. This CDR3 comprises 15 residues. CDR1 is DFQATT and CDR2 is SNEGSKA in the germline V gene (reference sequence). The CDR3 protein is CSAARGRGVQETQYF. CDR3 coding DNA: TGCAGTGCCGCTAGGGGGCGGGGGGTTCAAGAGACCCAGTACTTC.

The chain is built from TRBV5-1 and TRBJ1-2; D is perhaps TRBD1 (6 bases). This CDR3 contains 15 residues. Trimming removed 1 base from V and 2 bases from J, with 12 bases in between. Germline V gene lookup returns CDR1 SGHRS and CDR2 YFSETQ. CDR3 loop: CASSLLGARNYGYTF. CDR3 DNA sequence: TGCGCCAGCAGCTTGCTGGGGGCCAGAAACTATGGCTACACCTTC.

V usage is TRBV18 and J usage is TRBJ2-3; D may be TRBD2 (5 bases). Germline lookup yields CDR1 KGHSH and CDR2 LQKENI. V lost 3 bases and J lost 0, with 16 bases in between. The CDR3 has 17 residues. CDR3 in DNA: TGTGCCAGCTCACCGAGGACTCTAGTAGGTAGCACAGATACGCAGTATTTT. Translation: CASSPRTLVGSTDTQYF.

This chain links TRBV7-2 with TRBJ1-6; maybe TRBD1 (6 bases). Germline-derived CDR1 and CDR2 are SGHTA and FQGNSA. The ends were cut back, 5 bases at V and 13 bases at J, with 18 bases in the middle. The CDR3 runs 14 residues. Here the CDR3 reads CASSPLQGREPLHF. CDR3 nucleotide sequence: TGTGCCAGCAGCCCCCTACAGGGTAGGGAGCCCCTCCACTTT.

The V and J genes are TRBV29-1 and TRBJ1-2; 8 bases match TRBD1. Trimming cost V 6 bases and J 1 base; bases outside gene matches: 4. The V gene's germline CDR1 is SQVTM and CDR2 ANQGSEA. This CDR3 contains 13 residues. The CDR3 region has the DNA TGCAGCGTCTCGACAGGGGATAACTATGGCTACACCTTC. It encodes CSVSTGDNYGYTF.

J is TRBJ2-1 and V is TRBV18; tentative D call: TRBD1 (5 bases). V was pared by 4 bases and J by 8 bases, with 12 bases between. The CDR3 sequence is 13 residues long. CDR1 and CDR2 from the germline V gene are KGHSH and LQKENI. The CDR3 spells CASSLGQGDEQFF. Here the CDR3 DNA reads TGTGCCAGCTCACTTGGACAAGGCGATGAGCAGTTCTTC.